The 3 T cell receptor beta chains below all came from one sample that was sequenced in a study of human T cells and chemical hapten exposure. Someone pulled total RNA out of unfractionated whole blood. Using its own MiXCR run on the 5' RACE reads, TCRdb lists one record per CDR3 protein. The sample has more than 140,000 distinct CDR3 sequences; 3.5% to 5% are singletons. The source of these receptors is a female donor in good health.

V is TRBV2 and J is TRBJ2-3; D gene uncertain. The germline V gene has CDR1 SNHLY and CDR2 FYNNEI. Trimming stripped 8 bases from V and 1 base from J, with 7 bases between. This CDR3 region has 12 residues. CDR3 residues: CASFGGTDTQYF. CDR3 coding DNA: TGTGCCAGCTTTGGGGGCACAGATACGCAGTATTTT.

This clonotype has at least ten counts. The chain carries TRBV6-1 and TRBJ1-2; TRBD1 might be the D (5 bases). CDR3 length equals 15 residues. V was clipped by 6 bases and J by 3 bases, with 17 bases between them. The germline CDR1 and CDR2 sequences are MNHNS and SASEGT. The DNA of the CDR3 is TGTGCCAGCAGATCGAAGGACATCGGTGACTATGGCTACACCTTC. This encodes CASRSKDIGDYGYTF.

The table lists this clonotype with many counts. The rearrangement joins TRBV27 to TRBJ2-7, with no clear D. Germline CDR1 MNHEY, CDR2 SMNVEV (reference sequence). This CDR3 is built from 14 residues. V dropped 5 bases and J dropped 0 bases, with 11 bases sitting between them. The CDR3 here is CASSLRRSSYEQYF. The CDR3 DNA reads TGTGCCAGCAGTCTGCGACGGAGCTCCTACGAGCAGTACTTC.